The present TCR beta chain was sequenced within a study of blood T cell repertoires in COVID-19. The CDR3 consists of 13 residues. Trimming left V 3 bases short and J 6 bases short, with 10 bases between. The germline V gene has CDR1 SGHNT and CDR2 YENEEA. Enrolment of Seattle patients took place during active infection, and they were followed longitudinally. In the original workflow: Estimates of nucleated cell counts were drawn from the amplification of reference gene primers. Generated by immunoSEQ multiplex PCR, the TCRdb table keeps only in-frame clones and is missing some. D and trimming were read from the DNA, whereas the V and J calls and clone size are those reported in that table. The table shows under 550,000 clones, with over 85% occurring only once.

The TCR originated in a man younger than 35 with COVID-19, enrolled during active disease. The chain joins TRBV11-3 to TRBJ2-3, with D tentatively TRBD1 (7 bases). The specimen was peripheral blood. Written as DNA, the CDR3 is TGTGCCAGCAGCTTGACAGGGAGGGATACGCAGTATTTT. It codes for CASSLTGRDTQYF.